This TCR beta chain is drawn from a study of blood T cell repertoires in COVID-19. About the study: COVID-19 samples collected from the United States, Italy and Spain covered acute and convalescent phases. T cells, B-cell-depleted T cells, or PBMCs provided the cDNA or gDNA that served as material.

Authors' data handling: It was from reference gene primer amplification that nucleated cell counts were estimated. Using immunoSEQ multiplex PCR, the repertoire was profiled, and TCRdb retains in-frame clones only, with some absent. That table gives V, J and clone size, and the DNA gave D and trimming. The data show some 150,000 clones, with around 91% seen just once and just over 3% held by the top ten. This CDR3 region has 14 residues. Germline V lookup: CDR1 SNHLY, CDR2 FYNNEI. Deletions cut 6 bases from V and 0 bases from J, with 11 bases between. The specimen was peripheral blood. The receptor's source is a woman aged 60 to 75 with active COVID-19. The rearrangement joins TRBV2 to TRBJ1-1, with a weak D call TRBD1 (5 bases). This CDR3 is CASSRREVNTEAFF. The DNA for the CDR3 is TGTGCCAGCAGCCGCAGGGAAGTGAACACTGAAGCTTTCTTT.